Below are 29 T cell receptor beta chains sequenced from a single sample in a study of T cells and Merkel cell carcinoma outcomes. Libraries were prepared by immunoSEQ multiplex PCR; TCRdb keeps only in-frame clonotypes and omits some of them. The table has about 6,500 clones, about nine tenths seen once. The sequenced material came from tumor tissue from Merkel cell carcinoma. These receptors came from a human donor with Merkel cell carcinoma.

The chain couples TRBV9 to TRBJ2-7, with no clear D. The CDR3 runs to 14 residues. V gave up 2 bases and J gave up 4 bases, with 13 bases separating them. The germline V gene encodes CDR1 SGDLS and CDR2 YYNGEE. CDR3 DNA: TGTGCCAGCAGCGTTGCCGGGCGTGGGTACGAGCAGTACTTC. Amino acid sequence: CASSVAGRGYEQYF.

The genes are TRBV6-1 and TRBJ2-2, with D possibly matching TRBD2 (5 bases). Germline CDR1 reads MNHNS; CDR2 reads SASEGT. This CDR3 is 13 amino acids long. V lost 8 bases to trimming and J lost 5 bases, with 12 bases between them. The CDR3 region has the DNA TGTGCCAGCCAGATAACGGGAACCGGGGAGCTGTTTTTT. It is translated as CASQITGTGELFF.

This chain uses TRBV7-6 with TRBJ1-2, with D tentatively TRBD1 (6 bases). V shed 5 bases and J shed 8 bases, with 18 bases lying between them. CDR1 is SGHVS, CDR2 FNYEAQ, per germline. The CDR3 sequence is 14 residues long. The CDR3 sequence: CASSLLLGGAGYTF. Here the CDR3 DNA reads TGTGCCAGCAGCCTCCTCTTAGGGGGTGCCGGCTACACCTTC.

The rearrangement joins TRBV13 to TRBJ2-3, with D possibly being TRBD1 (6 bases). The CDR3 contains 14 residues. V lost 5 bases to trimming and J lost 6 bases, with 15 bases between them. CDR1 and CDR2 (germline): PRHDT, FYEKMQ (reference sequence). The CDR3 nucleotides read TGTGCCAGCAGCCTTGGACAGTTTGGGGATACGCAGTATTTT. Translated: CASSLGQFGDTQYF.

As DNA, the CDR3 is TGCAGCGTTGGGGGGGCGGAGAGCACAGATACGCAGTATTTT. It codes for CSVGGAESTDTQYF. The chain combines TRBV29-1 with TRBJ2-3; the D gene could be TRBD1 or TRBD2 (6 bases each). V lost 4 bases and J 0 bases, leaving 11 bases between the germline ends. This CDR3 region has 14 residues. The germline V gene has CDR1 SQVTM and CDR2 ANQGSEA.

This clone has just a few counts. This rearrangement joins TRBV18 to TRBJ2-7; TRBD1 matches at 12 bases. Germline CDR1 KGHSH, CDR2 LQKENI. CDR3 size: 16 residues. Trimming took 2 bases from V and 6 from J; bases not matched to a gene: 8. The CDR3 here is CASSPVPGQGASEQYV. CDR3 nucleotides: TGTGCCAGCTCACCAGTACCGGGACAGGGGGCCTCCGAGCAGTACGTC.

The chain links TRBV7-9 to TRBJ2-2; no clear D. Trimming took off 5 bases at V and 4 bases at J, with 17 bases between the two ends. This CDR3 spans 16 amino acids. Germline V gene lookup returns CDR1 SEHNR and CDR2 FQNEAQ (reference sequence). The CDR3 nucleotides are TGTGCCAGCAGCCCCGACCGCGGCAGATCCACCGGGGAGCTGTTTTTT. The encoded protein is CASSPDRGRSTGELFF.

The chain uses TRBV6-5 and TRBJ2-5; the D gene could be TRBD1 or TRBD2 (5 bases each). Trimming removed 4 bases at V and 4 bases at J, with 16 bases between. This CDR3 contains 15 residues. Germline values: CDR1 MNHEY, CDR2 SVGAGI. In nucleotides, the CDR3 is TGTGCCAGCAGTTCCCGGACGGGAAGGGGAGAGACCCAGTACTTC. Translation: CASSSRTGRGETQYF.

The chain employs TRBV5-1 and TRBJ2-1; D possibly uses TRBD1 or TRBD2 (6 bases each). V was shortened by 5 bases and J by 7 bases, with 16 bases between the two germline ends. CDR1 and CDR2 (germline): SGHRS, YFSETQ. The CDR3 has 14 amino acids. Written as DNA, the CDR3 is TGCGCCAGCAGTCCCGGAGGGGGTAGAAATGAGCAGTTCTTC. This codes for CASSPGGGRNEQFF.

The V gene is TRBV19, the J gene TRBJ1-1, with unresolved D. CDR1 LNHDA and CDR2 SQIVND come from the germline V gene (reference sequence). The V and J ends lost 3 bases and 4 bases respectively, with 6 bases between them. The CDR3 is 12 amino acids. The chain's CDR3 is CASSIPRTEAFF. The DNA for the CDR3 is TGTGCCAGTAGTATCCCCCGCACTGAAGCTTTCTTT.

V is TRBV7-9 and J is TRBJ1-1; D gene uncertain. Germline CDR1 is SEHNR and CDR2 is FQNEAQ (reference sequence). This CDR3 is built from 13 residues. Trimming shortened V by 4 bases and J by 0 bases, and 6 bases separated the two germline ends. CDR3 nucleotide sequence: TGTGCCAGCAGCTCCACGATGAACACTGAAGCTTTCTTT. It codes for CASSSTMNTEAFF. Variable domain in full (rest from reference TRBV7-9 and TRBJ1-1): DTGVSQNPRHKITKRGQNVTFRCDPISEHNRLYWYRQTLGQGPEFLTYFQNEAQLEKSRLLSDRFSAERPKGSFSTLEIQRTEQGDSAMYLCASSSTMNTEAFFGQGTRLTVV.

V gene TRBV5-1 combines with J gene TRBJ1-3; D not resolved. The CDR3 covers 14 residues. V was pared by 0 bases and J by 0 bases, with 4 bases between. Per the germline V gene, CDR1 is SGHRS and CDR2 is YFSETQ. CDR3 residues: CASSLAGSGNTIYF. CDR3 in DNA: TGCGCCAGCAGCTTGGCAGGCTCTGGAAACACCATATATTTT. The complete variable domain, with remaining parts taken from reference TRBV5-1 and TRBJ1-3, reads KAGVTQTPRYLIKTRGQQVTLSCSPISGHRSVSWYQQTPGQGLQFLFEYFSETQRNKGNFPGRFSGRQFSNSRSEMNVSTLELGDSALYLCASSLAGSGNTIYFGEGSWLTVV.

The rearrangement links TRBV19 to TRBJ1-2; the match to TRBD1 covers 7 bases. The germline V gene encodes CDR1 LNHDA and CDR2 SQIVND (reference sequence). J lost 3 bases, V lost 6 bases, and 7 bases had no gene match. This CDR3 is 14 amino acids long. The CDR3 reads CASSRGQADYGYTF. The CDR3 coding sequence is TGTGCCAGTAGCCGCGGACAGGCAGACTATGGCTACACCTTC.

This chain connects TRBV12-2 to TRBJ2-6. TRBV12-2 is given as a pseudogene. This CDR3 is built from 16 residues. Here the CDR3 DNA reads TGTGCAAGTCGCTCTTTTAAAGGGTCTGGGGCCAACGTCCTGACTTTC. It specifies CASRSFKGSGANVLTF.

The sample holds a few counts of this clone. The chain combines TRBV5-1 with TRBJ2-2; D may correspond to TRBD1 or TRBD2 (5 bases each). The V and J ends lost 4 bases and 4 bases respectively, with 14 bases between them. The CDR3 sequence is 15 residues long. CDR1 is SGHRS, CDR2 YFSETQ, per germline. CDR3 sequence: CASSPRGPSTGELFF. CDR3 sequence (DNA): TGCGCCAGCAGCCCGAGGGGCCCGAGCACCGGGGAGCTGTTTTTT.

This clone was observed a single time. The rearrangement uses TRBV7-2 and TRBJ1-5; D is ambiguous. Trimming cost V 1 base and J 6 bases, with 13 bases left between them. Germline V lookup: CDR1 SGHTA, CDR2 FQGNSA. CDR3 length equals 15 residues. CDR3 DNA sequence: TGTGCCAGCAGCTTAGTTTCAGCGGTAGGTCAGCCCCAGCATTTT. Translation gives CASSLVSAVGQPQHF.

The chain employs TRBV6-1 and TRBJ2-1, with 9 nucleotides matching TRBD2. With 2 bases clipped from V and 3 bases from J, the junction kept 5 bases outside the gene matches. Germline V gene sequence: CDR1 MNHNS, CDR2 SASEGT. This CDR3 has 16 amino acids. In nucleotides, the CDR3 is TGTGCCAGCAGTGAAATTAGCGGGGGACGCTACAATGAGCAGTTCTTC. Its protein is CASSEISGGRYNEQFF.

The chain has TRBV10-3 and TRBJ2-5; 8 bases match TRBD1. The CDR3 has 15 residues. Germline V gene sequence: CDR1 ENHRY, CDR2 SYGVKD. The V segment lost 0 bases and the J segment 5 bases; nucleotides outside the gene matches: 5. For the CDR3, the DNA is TGTGCCATCAGTGAGTCAGACAGGGGAGTGGAGACCCAGTACTTC. Encoded protein: CAISESDRGVETQYF.

V gene TRBV5-1 combines with J gene TRBJ1-2; tentative D call: TRBD1 (6 bases). CDR1 and CDR2 from the germline V gene are SGHRS and YFSETQ. V lost 4 bases, J lost 4 bases, and 20 bases lay in between. This CDR3 contains 16 residues. The CDR3 DNA reads TGCGCCAGCAGCCTACCCGGGGGGGGGCAGGTCTATGGCTACACCTTC. Translation gives CASSLPGGGQVYGYTF.

The V gene is TRBV7-8, the J gene TRBJ2-7; TRBD2 matches at 7 bases. The CDR3 sequence is 14 residues long. The germline V gene has CDR1 SGHVS and CDR2 FQNEAQ. V shed 1 base, J shed 2 bases, and the junction held 2 bases outside the gene matches. CDR3 protein: CASSLGEGTYEQYF. The CDR3 nucleotides read TGTGCCAGCAGCTTAGGGGAGGGGACCTACGAGCAGTACTTC.

This clone appeared once. This chain joins TRBV29-1 and TRBJ2-7, with a weak D call TRBD1 (6 bases). Trimming stripped 6 bases from V and 2 bases from J, with 11 bases between. The CDR3 is 12 amino acids. CDR1 and CDR2 (germline): SQVTM, ANQGSEA. CDR3 region: CSVWDKTYEQYF. The CDR3 DNA sequence: TGCAGCGTGTGGGACAAGACCTACGAGCAGTACTTC.

Concerning this clone itself: The junction does not match germline at one end; this may be a read error. The chain couples TRBV10-1 to TRBJ1-1; 9 bases align to TRBD1. The CDR3 loop spans 14 amino acids. The V gene's germline CDR1 is WNHNN and CDR2 SYGVQD (reference sequence). CDR3 in amino acids: CVSSPGTGITEAFF. The CDR3 DNA reads TGCGTCAGCAGTCCCGGGACAGGGATCACTGAAGCTTTCTTT.

The chain employs TRBV4-1 and TRBJ2-5; the D is unclear. Germline V gene sequence: CDR1 MGHRA, CDR2 YSYEKL. This CDR3 contains 16 residues. Trimming removed 8 bases at V and 5 bases at J, with 24 bases between. CDR3 DNA: TGCGCCAGCGGGCCAGACCGGACCACAACCCCGGAGACCCAGTACTTC. It translates to CASGPDRTTTPETQYF.

The chain joins TRBV11-2 to TRBJ2-1; 7 positions agree with TRBD2. This CDR3 has 13 amino acids. Trimming cost V 8 bases and J 4 bases; bases outside gene matches: 5. Per the germline V gene, CDR1 is SGHAT and CDR2 is FQNNGV. CDR3 amino acids: CASRDYRYNEQFF. CDR3 coding DNA: TGTGCCAGCCGGGACTATCGATACAATGAGCAGTTCTTC.

J is TRBJ2-2 and V is TRBV5-1; D may be TRBD1 or TRBD2 (5 bases each). This CDR3 contains 15 residues. V lost 0 bases and J 0 bases, leaving 6 bases between the germline ends. Germline CDR1 reads SGHRS; CDR2 reads YFSETQ. The CDR3 DNA follows: TGCGCCAGCAGCTTGGGAGGGGCGAACACCGGGGAGCTGTTTTTT. Its protein product is CASSLGGANTGELFF.

The chain is built from TRBV14 and TRBJ2-3, with D tentatively TRBD2 (5 bases). Germline CDR1 and CDR2: SGHDN and FVKESK. V lost 4 bases and J lost 10, with 12 bases in between. The CDR3 is 12 amino acids. CDR3 region: CASSPGGFPQYF. In DNA, the CDR3 is TGTGCCAGCAGCCCGGGCGGGTTTCCGCAGTATTTT.

The chain employs TRBV19 and TRBJ1-1; D unclear. The germline V gene encodes CDR1 LNHDA and CDR2 SQIVND (reference sequence). This CDR3 is 15 amino acids long. Between the trimmed V and J ends, which lost 4 bases and 5 bases, there was a span of 17 bases. CDR3 DNA sequence: TGTGCCAGTAGTACGGGAGGAGGGCCGGGGACTGAAGCTTTCTTT. Encoded protein: CASSTGGGPGTEAFF.

This clone was recorded once. This chain links TRBV11-1 with TRBJ2-3; D remains ambiguous. This CDR3 has 16 residues. Germline loops: CDR1 SGHAT, CDR2 FQDESV (reference sequence). Trimming left V 5 bases short and J 7 bases short, with 22 bases between. CDR3 in DNA: TGTGCCAGCAGCACCCCACTTGCTACTTCGGCCTATACGCAGTATTTT. Its translation is CASSTPLATSAYTQYF. Drawing the rest from reference TRBV11-1 and TRBJ2-3, the complete variable domain is EAEVAQSPRYKITEKSQAVAFWCDPISGHATLYWYRQILGQGPELLVQFQDESVVDDSQLPKDRFSAERLKGVDSTLKIQPAELGDSAMYLCASSTPLATSAYTQYFGPGTRLTVL.

J is TRBJ1-1 and V is TRBV5-1, with no clear D. The V gene lost 4 bases and the J gene lost 3 bases, with 10 bases spanning the gap. Germline assignment: CDR1 SGHRS and CDR2 YFSETQ. CDR3 length: 13 residues. The CDR3 region is CASSPDVDTEAFF. Written as DNA, the CDR3 is TGCGCCAGCAGCCCGGATGTTGACACTGAAGCTTTCTTT.